These 10 T cell receptor beta chains were all obtained from the same sample, sequenced in a study of blood T cell repertoires in COVID-19. Data came from immunoSEQ multiplex PCR; TCRdb stores just in-frame clones and leaves some out. The data contain over 100,000 clones, approximately 90% of them singletons. Sequencing was performed on peripheral blood. All receptors come from a man aged 45-65 years with acute or convalescent COVID-19.

This chain joins TRBV25-1 and TRBJ1-1; D is undetermined. Deletions cut 3 bases from V and 0 bases from J, with 8 bases between. Germline CDR1 MGHDK, CDR2 SYGVNS. The CDR3 loop spans 14 amino acids. The CDR3 DNA reads TGTGCCAGCAGTGACCTTACACTGAACACTGAAGCTTTCTTT. This gives the protein CASSDLTLNTEAFF.

The V call is TRBV28, the J call TRBJ2-2; a weak D match, TRBD2 (7 bases). The CDR3 is made up of 14 amino acids. V lost 10 bases, J lost 7 bases, and 19 bases lay in between. Germline V gene lookup returns CDR1 MDHEN and CDR2 SYDVKM. The chain's CDR3 is CATRSAGAVGELFF. The CDR3 DNA reads as TGTGCCACCCGCAGCGCGGGGGCGGTCGGGGAGCTGTTTTTT.

This clone has just one count. The chain is built from TRBV5-1 and TRBJ1-1; D unresolved. In germline, CDR1 is SGHRS, CDR2 YFSETQ. This CDR3 region has 14 residues. V lost 1 base and J 1 base, leaving 8 bases between the germline ends. This CDR3 is CASSLRTANTEAFF. In nucleotides, the CDR3 is TGCGCCAGCAGCTTGAGAACAGCGAACACTGAAGCTTTCTTT.

This clone came up once. The J gene is TRBJ1-2, the V gene TRBV5-6; 9 nucleotides align to TRBD1. The germline gives CDR1 SGHDT, CDR2 YYEEEE. This CDR3 is built from 14 residues. V gave up 3 bases and J gave up 8 bases; unmatched junction bases: 8. The CDR3 DNA sequence: TGTGCCAGCAGCTGGGGACAGGGTGGCGGCGGCTACACCTTC. It specifies CASSWGQGGGGYTF. Combining the CDR3 with reference TRBV5-6 and TRBJ1-2 gives the whole variable domain DAGVTQSPTHLIKTRGQQVTLRCSPKSGHDTVSWYQQALGQGPQFIFQYYEEEERQRGNFPDRFSGHQFPNYSSELNVNALLLGDSALYLCASSWGQGGGGYTFGSGTRLTVV.

This chain links TRBV6-5 with TRBJ2-7; D unclear. The CDR3 extends over 14 amino acids. Germline CDR1 and CDR2: MNHEY and SVGAGI. V lost 6 bases, J lost 0 bases, and 12 bases lay in between. The CDR3 DNA sequence: TGTGCCAGCAGACCTGAACAGAGCTCCTACGAGCAGTACTTC. Protein: CASRPEQSSYEQYF.

The chain employs TRBV7-3 and TRBJ1-1, with D possibly being TRBD1 (6 bases). The CDR3 loop spans 14 amino acids. Germline CDR1 SGHTA, CDR2 FQGTGA. Trimming pared 4 bases from V and 1 base from J, leaving 10 bases between. CDR3 coding DNA: TGTGCCAGCAGCTCGACAGGAAAGAACACTGAAGCTTTCTTT. Protein: CASSSTGKNTEAFF.

The chain links TRBV29-1 to TRBJ2-7; 7 nucleotides agree with TRBD2. The CDR3 contains 13 residues. Germline CDR1 SQVTM, CDR2 ANQGSEA. V shed 1 base and J 3 bases; nucleotides not matched to a gene: 3. The CDR3 DNA follows: TGCAGCGTTGAAGTTGGGGGGGGCTACGAGCAGTACTTC. It encodes CSVEVGGGYEQYF.

V usage is TRBV4-1 and J usage is TRBJ1-1, with D tentatively TRBD1 (5 bases). From germline, CDR1 is MGHRA and CDR2 YSYEKL. Deletions cut 1 base from V and 0 bases from J, with 9 bases between. This CDR3 spans 15 amino acids. The CDR3 region is CASSQAGLMNTEAFF. The CDR3 region has the DNA TGCGCCAGCAGCCAAGCAGGGCTCATGAACACTGAAGCTTTCTTT.

The V and J genes are TRBV6-5 and TRBJ2-7; TRBD2 matches at 8 bases. Germline CDR1 and CDR2: MNHEY and SVGAGI. The length of the CDR3 is 15 residues. V shed 2 bases and J 5 bases; nucleotides not matched to a gene: 8. The CDR3 sequence is CASSYPGLAANEQYF. The CDR3 bases are TGTGCCAGCAGTTACCCAGGACTAGCAGCCAACGAGCAGTACTTC.

Notes on this clone: A read error may produce the germline difference seen at one junction end. V gene TRBV5-5 combines with J gene TRBJ2-3; 7 nucleotides align to TRBD1. Germline V gene lookup returns CDR1 SGHKS and CDR2 YYEKEE (reference sequence). This CDR3 is built from 15 residues. CDR3 sequence: CTSSSGQFATDTQYF. CDR3 DNA sequence: TGTACCAGCAGCTCGGGACAGTTTGCCACAGATACGCAGTATTTT.